Here is one T cell receptor (beta chain) with its context. This sample was taken from a study of human thymus T cells. Those donating were healthy Finnish infants in corrective surgery for congenital heart defects. This CDR3 has 15 amino acids. The V gene's germline CDR1 is LGHNA and CDR2 YNFKEQ. V dropped 6 bases and J dropped 5 bases, with 19 bases sitting between them. Measured with immunoSEQ multiplex PCR; TCRdb has only the in-frame clones, and not every one. This table holds tens of thousands of clones, nearly 95% found once. The sequencing sample was made of blood. The clonotype was recovered from a boy younger than two with a congenital heart defect but otherwise immunologically healthy. The rearrangement uses TRBV4-2 and TRBJ1-1, with D possibly matching TRBD1 (5 bases). The CDR3 nucleotides are TGTGCCAGCAGTCGCAACGACGGGGCGGTGACTGAAGCTTTCTTT. It encodes CASSRNDGAVTEAFF.